A single sample gave rise to the 12 T cell receptor beta chains below, sequenced in a study of Graves' ophthalmopathy and Graves' hyperthyroidism. The authors amplified TCR beta CDR3 regions from RNA transcripts. The first-round RT-PCR employed HTBI primers together with the Qiagen OneStep RT-PCR kit. A multiplex PCR was then performed as the second round. One entry per CDR3 protein, called by TCRdb with MiXCR from the multiplex PCR reads. The table shows roughly 420,000 distinct CDR3 sequences, with around 21% occurring only once. The sequenced sample consisted of peripheral blood. Receptors originate from a woman aged 18-30 years with stable Graves' hyperthyroidism.

This chain joins TRBV7-9 and TRBJ2-7; D gene uncertain. V was shortened by 1 base and J by 1 base, with 8 bases between the two germline ends. Germline loops: CDR1 SEHNR, CDR2 FQNEAQ (reference sequence). The CDR3 has 14 residues. CDR3 DNA: TGTGCCAGCAGCTTAGTTTCCCTGTCCTACGAGCAGTACTTC. Translating it yields CASSLVSLSYEQYF.

There are many counts of this clonotype. The rearrangement uses TRBV20-1 and TRBJ1-1; 11 bases are shared with TRBD1. The CDR3 has 14 amino acids. CDR1 and CDR2 from the germline V gene are DFQATT and SNEGSKA (reference sequence). Trimming at V came to 6 bases and at J to 6 bases, leaving 9 bases not matched to a gene. The CDR3 bases are TGCAGTGCGATCAAGGACAGGGGGCGCGCTGAAGCTTTCTTT. It codes for CSAIKDRGRAEAFF.

This clonotype was counted at least ten times. The chain links TRBV20-1 to TRBJ2-7, with TRBD2 as a possible D gene (6 bases). Germline V gene sequence: CDR1 DFQATT, CDR2 SNEGSKA (reference sequence). The CDR3 totals 13 residues. With 6 bases removed from V and 2 bases from J, the gap between germline ends came to 14 bases. CDR3 sequence: CSARLSGAYEQYF. For the CDR3, the DNA is TGCAGTGCGAGGTTATCGGGGGCCTACGAGCAGTACTTC.

This clonotype was counted ten times or more. The chain employs TRBV28 and TRBJ2-5, with 12 bases that match TRBD2. Trimming cost V 4 bases and J 5 bases; bases outside gene matches: 5. The CDR3 totals 15 residues. Germline V gene sequence: CDR1 MDHEN, CDR2 SYDVKM. The CDR3 DNA reads TGTGCCAGCAGTTCGGCTGGACTAGCGGGGGAGACCCAGTACTTC. Translation gives CASSSAGLAGETQYF. The full variable domain, with the rest looked up from reference TRBV28 and TRBJ2-5, is DVKVTQSSRYLVKRTGEKVFLECVQDMDHENMFWYRQDPGLGLRLIYFSYDVKMKEKGDIPEGYSVSREKKERFSLILESASTNQTSMYLCASSSAGLAGETQYFGPGTRLLVL.

This clonotype has at least ten counts. The chain joins TRBV7-2 to TRBJ1-2; D possibly corresponds to TRBD1 (5 bases). The CDR3 contains 13 residues. Trimming took 1 base from V and 8 from J, leaving 11 bases between them. From germline, CDR1 is SGHTA and CDR2 FQGNSA. CDR3 DNA: TGTGCCAGCAGCTTAGAGGAGGGGCAGGGCTACACCTTC. Translating it yields CASSLEEGQGYTF.

Ten or more counts support this clonotype. This chain links TRBV5-1 with TRBJ2-7; the match to TRBD2 covers 11 bases. Trimming removed 3 bases from V and 2 bases from J; junction bases left unmatched: 4. The CDR3 is made up of 15 amino acids. In germline, CDR1 is SGHRS, CDR2 YFSETQ. The CDR3 DNA sequence: TGCGCCAGCAGCTCTAGCGGGAGGTTTACCTACGAGCAGTACTTC. It encodes CASSSSGRFTYEQYF. Together with reference TRBV5-1 and TRBJ2-7, the CDR3 gives the full variable domain: KAGVTQTPRYLIKTRGQQVTLSCSPISGHRSVSWYQQTPGQGLQFLFEYFSETQRNKGNFPGRFSGRQFSNSRSEMNVSTLELGDSALYLCASSSSGRFTYEQYFGPGTRLTVT.

This clonotype was seen many times. The chain carries TRBV19 and TRBJ1-2, with unresolved D. CDR3 length: 13 amino acids. Trimming cost V 5 bases and J 3 bases, with 10 bases left between them. Per germline, CDR1 LNHDA and CDR2 SQIVND (reference sequence). CDR3 sequence: CASSADTDYGYTF. Written as DNA, the CDR3 is TGTGCCAGTAGTGCTGACACGGACTATGGCTACACCTTC.

At least ten counts were recorded for this clonotype. CDR3 coding DNA: TGTGCCAGCAGCTTAAACCCTGTAGAGACCCAGTACTTC. Its protein is CASSLNPVETQYF. V and J are TRBV7-3 and TRBJ2-5; D remains unclear. Trimming cost V 1 base and J 4 bases, with 7 bases left between them. Germline V CDR1 and CDR2: SGHTA, FQGTGA. The CDR3 has 13 amino acids.

To note about this clonotype: The junction differs from germline at one of its ends, possibly a read error. V is TRBV4-2 and J is TRBJ2-4, with TRBD2 as a possible D gene (6 bases). This CDR3 has 14 amino acids. Germline V gives CDR1 LGHNA, CDR2 YNFKEQ. This chain's CDR3 is CASSQALAENTQYF. For the CDR3, the DNA is TGTGCCAGCAGCCAAGCTTTAGCGGAAAACACTCAGTACTTC.

The gene calls are TRBV7-8 and TRBJ1-1; D not certain. The V gene's germline CDR1 is SGHVS and CDR2 FQNEAQ. The ends were cut back, 1 base at V and 1 base at J, with 10 bases in the middle. This CDR3 contains 15 residues. The CDR3 loop reads CASSLVQTENTEAFF. For the CDR3, the DNA is TGTGCCAGCAGCTTAGTCCAGACGGAGAACACTGAAGCTTTCTTT.

This clonotype was counted many times. V and J are TRBV29-1 and TRBJ1-2, with 7 bases aligning to TRBD1. This CDR3 has 15 amino acids. The germline V gene has CDR1 SQVTM and CDR2 ANQGSEA. J was trimmed by 7 bases and V by 6 bases; bases with no gene match: 17. The CDR3 DNA is TGCAGCGTCAACGGCAGGGGACAGCCCACCTCTGGCTACACCTTC. Its protein is CSVNGRGQPTSGYTF.

This clonotype was seen many times. The V call is TRBV6-5, the J call TRBJ2-4, with TRBD2 as a possible D gene (5 bases). The CDR3 is 14 amino acids. Germline-derived CDR1 and CDR2 are MNHEY and SVGAGI. V gave up 5 bases and J gave up 6 bases, with 14 bases separating them. This CDR3 reads CASSMASTGNIQYF. The DNA for the CDR3 is TGTGCCAGCAGTATGGCTAGCACGGGAAACATTCAGTACTTC.